The clone carrying this T cell receptor beta chain was observed a handful of times. The sample belongs to a study of blood T cell repertoires in COVID-19. For the study at large: Donors in the United States, Italy and Spain gave samples during acute or convalescent COVID-19. T cells, B-cell-depleted T cells, or PBMCs provided the cDNA or gDNA that served as material.

In the original processing: Reference gene primer amplification gave estimated nucleated cell counts. Assay used: immunoSEQ multiplex PCR; TCRdb lists only in-frame clones, some missing. The V and J calls and the clone size are those of that table, but D and trimming were determined from the DNA. Of 150,000 to 180,000 clones detected, around 79% appear once; the ten largest clones hold approximately 1.8%. Sequenced input: peripheral blood. This sequence was found in a man at least 80 years old with acute or convalescent COVID-19.

CDR3 region: CASSAPGTPKSSTEAFF. In DNA form, the CDR3 reads TGTGCCAGCAGCGCCCCCGGGACACCGAAATCCTCGACTGAAGCTTTCTTT. This rearrangement joins TRBV2 to TRBJ1-1; a possible D gene is TRBD1 (6 bases). The CDR3 extends over 17 amino acids. Trimming removed 6 bases at V and 5 bases at J, with 25 bases between. Looked up from germline, CDR1 is SNHLY and CDR2 is FYNNEI.